This T cell receptor beta chain was recorded in a study of cytomegalovirus exposure and HLA in healthy donors (dated by TCRdb to 2017 to 2019). Study-level background: According to an earlier analysis of 587 of the donors, about 179 million T cells yielded 90 million to 140 million unique TCR beta sequences and approximately 300 Gb of sequence data. The number of donors typed differed by locus, with 629-630 for A, B, C, DRB1 and DQB1, more than 500 for DQA1, about 610 for DPA1, and 400 to 490 for DPB1. The genetic ancestry cluster associated with self-reported Caucasian donors included about four fifths of the 300 to 450 genotyped donors. An early release that covered roughly 600 HLA-typed donors contained approximately 300 gigabases of sequencing data and around 80 million unique TCR sequences. Several DR-DQ haplotypes were treated as single units for association and clustering because of strong linkage in the cohort. Genome-wide SNP genotypes for about three fifths of the roughly 670 donors were used in a later genetic analysis, which treated that subset as a discovery cohort. A separate validation cohort of 100 to 150 different subjects was used in addition to the 666-subject first cohort. HLA typing covered class I and class II loci at four-digit resolution. An earlier analysis of more than 450 of the donors used high-throughput TCR beta sequencing to judge whether each TCR beta V gene segment behaved as functional or pseudogenic. In the later analysis, no new phenotypic data were used to find candidate immune exposures; instead, reliance was placed on TCR beta sequences and their occurrence across donors. All discovery cohort repertoires had been generated using a single sequencing platform. The T cell repertoires of 700 or so subjects were profiled by immunosequencing and related to cytomegalovirus serostatus. Across roughly 420 genotyped donors of the cohort, an average of approximately 240,000 unique TCR beta nucleotide sequences per donor were sequenced, and approximately 17% of those sequences were non-productive. A later analysis re-examined previously published TCR beta repertoires from roughly 650 donors and added high-resolution HLA genotyping to investigate patterns of TCR occurrence. Donor age, sex, ethnicity and CMV serostatus were compiled alongside the repertoire data. To predict cytomegalovirus infection status, the study combined high-throughput TCR immunosequencing, statistical association of individual TCRs with disease status, and machine learning. The study aimed to test whether signatures of past pathogen exposure could be identified by cataloging public T cell receptors.

In the germline V gene, CDR1 corresponds to KGHSH and CDR2 to LQKENI. The CDR3 goes from the cysteine to the phenylalanine over 15 residues. Left in the record is the CDR3 DNA by itself, 45 bases read in frame from the first base. V and J are truncated by 6 bases and 8 bases respectively, leaving an intervening sequence of 22 bases. The research as a whole found: A later analysis associated 16,951 TCR beta sequences with specific HLA alleles at a false discovery rate of 0.05. In a later analysis, TCR association rates were found to vary across HLA loci, with the most associated TCRs seen for DRB1 alleles and the fewest for HLA-C alleles. A later analysis found that most CMV-associated TCR beta chains appeared HLA-restricted, with HLA associations seemingly driven largely by CMV exposure. Because the 87-base-pair reads could not distinguish some IMGT-functional V segments, including TRBV6-2 and TRBV6-3, those segments were excluded. HLA typing was unavailable for some donors at each locus, so association tests used only the typed subset. Presence/absence analyses assumed roughly uniform sequencing depth across donors, an assumption that may not hold. The cohort was sequenced for TCR beta chains only, and without alpha or paired-chain data the features that could be detected were limited. A total of fewer than 200 TCR beta chains were listed by the study as associated with cytomegalovirus. A later genetic analysis reported fewer N-insertions in productive TCRs among donors in an Asian-associated ancestry cluster than the roughly 700-donor mean. Immune exposure information for the cohort was limited to CMV serostatus. A cluster of highly shared sequence variants was judged likely to be a technical artifact of the sequencing pipeline. The classifier was reported to diagnose cytomegalovirus status with high specificity and sensitivity in both the original and validation cohorts. In a later analysis, HLA-associated TCR beta chains were found to be more clonally expanded and to have lower generation probabilities than equally common non-associated chains. An earlier analysis of approximately 530 of the donors showed that most TCR beta V segments appeared in productive rearrangements either about 87% or about 30% of the time, which broadly matched IMGT annotations. A further reported finding was that TCR beta sequences accurately predicted the HLA-A and HLA-B alleles for most subjects in the first cohort. A few of the identified cytomegalovirus-associated TCR beta chains were confirmed in vitro to be specific for cytomegalovirus antigens. Across donors, most TCR sequences were observed very rarely, whereas some public TCRs were present in many individuals. An association between a missense DCLRE1C variant and V-gene and J-gene trimming of TCR beta chains was found in a later genetic analysis and replicated in an independent cohort. Because counts were too low, seventeen rarely observed V segments, including chromosome 9 orphons, were excluded from the earlier analysis of 587 of the donors. In a later analysis, several top co-occurrence clusters were reported to appear linked to parvovirus B19, influenza, CMV and Epstein-Barr virus. When HLA alleles, especially DR and DQ, strongly co-occurred, attributing TCR associations to individual alleles was difficult. The authors suggested that the approach could potentially be extended to other disease states and immunological phenotypes. Correlated functional status among segregating V segments might be attributable to linkage disequilibrium, but an unknown experimental factor could not be ruled out.

As regards this clone: The specificity of this receptor is unknown. No base qualities exist here, and no much larger clone lies one base off it.

The cohort was made up of hundreds of healthy bone marrow donors. At the time of sampling, every cohort member was nominally healthy, though immune exposures that went unrecorded were likely present. The donor was CMV seropositive and belonged to the group of about 290 seropositive cohort members. Each donor provided a peripheral blood sample, and peripheral blood mononuclear cells were used for TCR beta sequencing. The Qiagen DNeasy Blood Extraction Kit was used to extract genomic DNA from the blood cell samples. Libraries were made using the immunoSEQ multiplex PCR assay. A mixture of 60 forward primers for TCR Vbeta segments and 13 reverse primers for TCR Jbeta segments was used in the multiplex PCR. The CDR3 region of rearranged TCR beta genes was amplified from genomic DNA with a multiplex PCR assay. The Illumina HiSeq System was used to sequence the amplified TCR beta libraries as 87-base-pair reads. The authors' pipeline ran thus. Across the 600 to 700 repertoires, a later analysis counted 78 million or so unique TCR beta chains, roughly 11 million of which were shared by at least two donors. To remove PCR and sequencing errors, raw reads were error-corrected and collapsed into unique sequences using a nearest-neighbor algorithm that merged closely related sequences. To assign V, D and J gene segments, CDR3 sequences were aligned to IMGT reference sequences. Each retained sequence needed at least a six-nucleotide match to both a V gene segment and a J gene segment. A rearrangement counted as productive if the CDR3 had no stop codons and remained in frame with V and J, and every other rearrangement counted as non-productive. Following IMGT convention, CDR3 was defined as the stretch from the second conserved V-encoded cysteine to the conserved J-encoded phenylalanine. In an earlier analysis of around 600 of the donors, sequences lacking an unambiguous match to a single V gene segment were excluded. In an earlier analysis of approximately 560 of the donors, a V segment was called functional when productive rearrangements were above 56.7%, and segregating when the standard deviation between donors exceeded 5%. A statistical classification framework was developed to diagnose cytomegalovirus status using the catalog of TCR beta chain sequences. V and J gene assignment, in a later analysis, came from comparing TCR nucleotide sequences with IMGT/GENE-DB human TR gene sequences. Using the TCRdist pipeline, a later analysis assigned CDR3 sequences along with most-parsimonious VDJ recombination scenarios. In a later analysis, every TCR beta chain was defined by the combination of its CDR3 amino acid sequence and its V-gene family, and reads without a unique V-gene family were dropped. To address suspected cross-contamination and a sequencing artifact, a later analysis removed over 500 highly shared, low-generation-probability nucleotide sequences. In a later analysis, a clonal expansion index for each public chain was calculated from normalized within-repertoire ranks of inferred template counts. In a later analysis, generation probabilities were computed with a VDJ recombination model fitted to out-of-frame rearrangements, and the resulting probabilities were checked against IGoR. In a later analysis, TCR-TCR, TCR-HLA and TCR-CMV co-occurrence was scored with hypergeometric tests, and a repertoire-size bias correction was applied to TCR pairs. A later analysis estimated false discovery rates by permuting HLA or CMV assignments 20 times. In a later analysis, co-occurring TCRs were grouped using DBSCAN, and TCRdist sequence similarity was added for clustering within HLA-allele-positive subsets. Co-occurrence clustering excluded repertoires with fewer than 30,000 or more than 120,000 public chains, plus five with anomalous nucleotide sharing. In TCRdb, the immuneACCESS table is reduced to in-frame sequences with V and J assigned. These tables do not hold every clone; where another copy was compared, an unresolved V gene accounts for under half, and the others remain unexplained. For V, J and clone size, that table is used; D and trimming come from the DNA. This sample lists 120,000 or so clones; approximately 78% were detected once. The ten biggest clones cover roughly a tenth of the sample.

The sequence was obtained from a man in his thirties or forties in good health and CMV-seropositive. Sequenced material: PBMCs. The chain is assembled from TRBV18 and TRBJ1-2; TRBD1 is a weak D gene call, 6 bases matching. The CDR3 reads as follows: CASSPGTPPLGGYTF. DNA sequence: TGTGCCAGCTCGCCTGGGACACCTCCCCTGGGAGGCTACACCTTC. The full variable domain, with segments outside the CDR3 supplied by the reference TRBV18 and TRBJ1-2 proteins, appears as NAGVMQNPRHLVRRRGQEARLRCSPMKGHSHVYWYRQLPEEGLKFMVYLQKENIIDESGMPKERFSAEFPKEGPSILRIQQVVRGDSAAYFCASSPGTPPLGGYTFGSGTRLTVV.